This T cell receptor (beta chain) appears in the sequencing data of a study of T cells in Graves' hyperthyroidism and ophthalmopathy. TCR beta CDR3 regions were amplified from RNA transcripts. Initially, a first-round RT-PCR of the TCR CDR3 employed the HTBI primer set. TCRdb re-derived calls from the multiplex PCR reads in MiXCR, one entry per CDR3 protein. The table lists 500,000 or so distinct CDR3 sequences, about 16% of them singletons. This clonotype was counted between two and nine times. A read error may produce the germline difference seen at one junction end. The sequence came from a woman aged 30 to 39 with Graves' ophthalmopathy. The sample was blood.

The CDR3 DNA sequence: TGTGCCAGCAGTAAGGATGGGACAGCCTATGGCTACGCCTTC. Translated, it gives CASSKDGTAYGYAF. V usage is TRBV6-1 and J usage is TRBJ1-2, with 7 bases identical to TRBD1. This CDR3 contains 14 residues. CDR1 is MNHNS and CDR2 is SASEGT in the germline V gene.